This T cell receptor (beta chain) is drawn from a study of early T cells in non-severe SARS-CoV-2 infection. V was clipped by 0 bases and J by 3 bases; unmatched bases: 6. Germline V CDR1 and CDR2: SGHTA, FQGNSA. The CDR3 sequence is 17 residues long. TCRdb reprocessed the 5' RACE reads via MiXCR and lists one record per CDR3 protein. The sample records some 38,000 distinct CDR3 sequences, 3% to 4.5% being singletons. This clonotype was observed many times. This TCR was sampled from an adult who was a healthcare worker with PCR-confirmed SARS-CoV-2 infection or an uninfected control (not recorded which). The J gene is TRBJ2-2, the V gene TRBV7-2; TRBD2 matches at 8 bases. Sample: whole blood. The CDR3 loop reads CASSLAGAGGYTGELFF. CDR3 sequence (DNA): TGTGCCAGCAGCTTAGCGGGCGCGGGAGGATACACCGGGGAGCTGTTTTTT.